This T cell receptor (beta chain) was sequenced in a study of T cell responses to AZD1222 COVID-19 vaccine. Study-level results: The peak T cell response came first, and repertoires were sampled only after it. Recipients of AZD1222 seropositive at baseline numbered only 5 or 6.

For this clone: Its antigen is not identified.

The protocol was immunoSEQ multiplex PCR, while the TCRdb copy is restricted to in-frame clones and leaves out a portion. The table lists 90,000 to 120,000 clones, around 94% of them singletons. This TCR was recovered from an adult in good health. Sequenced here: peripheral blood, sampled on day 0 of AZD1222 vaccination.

The CDR3 sequence is CASSEIGKTDTQYF. The CDR3 DNA reads TGTGCCAGCAGTGAAATCGGCAAAACAGATACGCAGTATTTT. The rearrangement links TRBV6-1 to TRBJ2-3, with unresolved D. The ends were cut back, 2 bases at V and 3 bases at J, with 9 bases in the middle. The germline gives CDR1 MNHNS, CDR2 SASEGT. The CDR3 loop spans 14 amino acids.